This TCR beta chain originates from a study of blood T cell repertoires in COVID-19. In the original processing: Reference gene primer amplification gave nucleated cell count estimates. This table comes from immunoSEQ multiplex PCR, and its TCRdb copy is limited to in-frame clones, with some not included. D and trimming were read from the DNA, whereas the V and J calls and clone size are those reported in that table. Altogether 40,000 to 45,000 clones are present, under 85% being singletons, with the ten largest covering about 33%. The sequence was collected from a woman of 80 years or more with acute or convalescent COVID-19. The sample comprised peripheral blood.

The CDR3: CASSMGTGGSTEAFF. Written as DNA, the CDR3 is TGTGCCAGCAGTATGGGGACAGGGGGGAGCACTGAAGCTTTCTTT. This chain joins TRBV6-2 or TRBV6-3 and TRBJ1-1, with 11 positions matching TRBD1. CDR1 and CDR2 from the germline V gene are MNHEY and SVGEGT. CDR3 length equals 15 residues. Trimming removed 5 bases from V and 4 bases from J; junction bases left unmatched: 6.